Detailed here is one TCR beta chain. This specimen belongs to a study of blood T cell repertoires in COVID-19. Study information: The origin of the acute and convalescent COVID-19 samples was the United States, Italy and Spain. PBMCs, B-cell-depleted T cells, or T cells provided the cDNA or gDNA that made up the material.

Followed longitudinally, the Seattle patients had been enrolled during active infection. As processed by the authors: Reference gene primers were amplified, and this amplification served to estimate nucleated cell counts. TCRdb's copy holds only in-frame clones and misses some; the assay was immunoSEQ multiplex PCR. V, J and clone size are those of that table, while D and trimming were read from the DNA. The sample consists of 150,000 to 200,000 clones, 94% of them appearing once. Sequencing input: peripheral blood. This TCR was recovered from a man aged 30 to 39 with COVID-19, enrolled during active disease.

CDR3 in DNA: TGTGCCAGCAGCGTAGGTGGACTAGCGGGGTCCTACGAGCAGTACTTC. Translated, it gives CASSVGGLAGSYEQYF. This chain links TRBV9 with TRBJ2-7, with 12 bases identical to TRBD2. This CDR3 is built from 16 residues. Trimming removed 0 bases from V and 1 base from J; junction bases left unmatched: 2. CDR1 is SGDLS, CDR2 YYNGEE, per germline.